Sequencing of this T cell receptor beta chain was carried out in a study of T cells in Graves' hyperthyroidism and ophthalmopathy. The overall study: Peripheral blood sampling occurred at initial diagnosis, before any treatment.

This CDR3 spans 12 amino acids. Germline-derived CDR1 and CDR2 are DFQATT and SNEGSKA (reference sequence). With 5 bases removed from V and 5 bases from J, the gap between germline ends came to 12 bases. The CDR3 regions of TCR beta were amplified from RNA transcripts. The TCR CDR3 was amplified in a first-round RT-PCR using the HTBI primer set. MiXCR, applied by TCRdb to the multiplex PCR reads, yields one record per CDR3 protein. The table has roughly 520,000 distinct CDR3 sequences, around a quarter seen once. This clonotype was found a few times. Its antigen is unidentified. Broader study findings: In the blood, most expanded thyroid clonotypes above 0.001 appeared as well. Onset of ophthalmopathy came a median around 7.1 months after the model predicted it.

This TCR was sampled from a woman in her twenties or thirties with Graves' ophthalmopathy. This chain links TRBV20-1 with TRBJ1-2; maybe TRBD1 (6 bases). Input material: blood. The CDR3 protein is CSAPRGRYGYTF. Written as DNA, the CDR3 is TGCAGTGCTCCGCGGGGGCGATATGGCTACACCTTC.